This record looks at one TCR beta chain sequence and its context. The antigen is not known. The data are from a study of T cell responses to AZD1222 COVID-19 vaccine. The study's findings and limits: It should be noted that donors were predominantly white British and more often female, and clonal diversity was possibly underestimated. Vaccine-associated CD4 TCRs ranged over spike, dominating at 160-218 and 743-854. Reportedly, close to half of spike-specific TCRs are directed against unmutated variant regions.

The repertoire was sequenced with immunoSEQ multiplex PCR; TCRdb's copy has only in-frame clones and lacks some. Found here are some 170,000 clones, over 75% of them singletons; the top ten hold approximately 4.5%. The V segment lost 3 bases and the J segment 0 bases; nucleotides outside the gene matches: 6. The CDR3 loop spans 18 amino acids. Germline CDR1 is SGDLS and CDR2 is YYNGEE. Pooling of second doses given at about 4 or about 12 weeks was done. This receptor was taken from an adult who received the AZD1222 COVID-19 vaccine. The J gene is TRBJ2-6, the V gene TRBV9, with 10 bases that match TRBD1. Sequencing used peripheral blood, obtained 28 days after the second AZD1222 dose. CDR3 in DNA: TGTGCCAGCAGCGCCCGACAGGGGGCCTACTCTGGGGCCAACGTCCTGACTTTC. Its translation is CASSARQGAYSGANVLTF.